Shown below are 15 T cell receptor beta chains from a single sample sequenced in a study of OX40 agonist ivuxolimab in advanced cancers. The data were produced by immunoSEQ multiplex PCR, yet TCRdb's version contains in-frame clones alone and is incomplete. The sample includes some 77,000 clones, around 80% of them seen just once. Sequencing used CD4+ or CD8+ T cells sorted from blood, obtained in a trial of the OX40 agonist ivuxolimab. The receptor set was obtained from an adult with an advanced solid tumor such as melanoma, head and neck, liver or kidney cancer.

The CDR3 is CASSTSGTGANVLTF. DNA for the CDR3: TGCGCCAGCAGCACCTCCGGGACAGGGGCCAACGTCCTGACTTTC. The rearrangement links TRBV5-1 to TRBJ2-6; tentative D call: TRBD1 (6 bases). The V gene lost 4 bases and the J gene lost 4 bases, with 12 bases spanning the gap. Germline assignment: CDR1 SGHRS and CDR2 YFSETQ. This CDR3 comprises 15 residues.

The sample holds one count of this clone. The rearrangement uses TRBV5-1 and TRBJ2-1; tentatively, D is TRBD2 (5 bases). Germline CDR1 is SGHRS and CDR2 is YFSETQ. The CDR3 has 14 amino acids. V was pared by 2 bases and J by 2 bases, with 8 bases between. Here the CDR3 DNA reads TGCGCCAGCAGCTTCGAGGGTACCTACAATGAGCAGTTCTTC. As protein: CASSFEGTYNEQFF.

The V call is TRBV29-1, the J call TRBJ1-2; no clear D gene. Trimming left V 4 bases short and J 4 bases short, with 16 bases between. In germline, CDR1 is SQVTM, CDR2 ANQGSEA. The CDR3 loop spans 14 amino acids. The CDR3 spells CSVGNAGYGYGYTF. The DNA for the CDR3 is TGCAGCGTTGGGAATGCTGGATACGGCTATGGCTACACCTTC. Full variable domain (outside the CDR3, taken from reference TRBV29-1 and TRBJ1-2): SAVISQKPSRDICQRGTSLTIQCQVDSQVTMMFWYRQQPGQSLTLIATANQGSEATYESGFVIDKFPISRPNLTFSTLTVSNMSPEDSSIYLCSVGNAGYGYGYTFGSGTRLTVV.

This clone was seen a handful of times. V usage is TRBV5-1 and J usage is TRBJ2-1; 7 bases are shared with TRBD2. V shed 0 bases and J 6 bases; nucleotides not matched to a gene: 3. This CDR3 has 14 residues. Germline V gene lookup returns CDR1 SGHRS and CDR2 YFSETQ. The CDR3 sequence is CASSLVAGVNEQFF. The CDR3 nucleotides are TGCGCCAGCAGCTTGGTTGCGGGAGTCAATGAGCAGTTCTTC.

The V and J genes are TRBV7-2 and TRBJ2-3, with D tentatively TRBD2 (6 bases). The CDR3 sequence is 14 residues long. V dropped 5 bases and J dropped 2 bases, with 11 bases sitting between them. CDR1 is SGHTA, CDR2 FQGNSA, per germline. This chain's CDR3 is CASSQGLTTDTQYF. The CDR3 region has the DNA TGTGCCAGCAGCCAGGGACTTACCACAGATACGCAGTATTTT.

This clone was detected a few times. This chain connects TRBV19 to TRBJ2-2; 9 bases fit TRBD2. V gave up 4 bases and J gave up 7 bases; unmatched junction bases: 7. CDR1 is LNHDA, CDR2 SQIVND, per germline (reference sequence). The CDR3 spans 15 residues. The CDR3 DNA is TGTGCCAGTAGTAAGGGACTAGCCCCCGGCGGGGAGCTGTTTTTT. Translating it yields CASSKGLAPGGELFF. Full variable domain (remainder filled in from reference TRBV19 and TRBJ2-2): DGGITQSPKYLFRKEGQNVTLSCEQNLNHDAMYWYRQDPGQGLRLIYYSQIVNDFQKGDIAEGYSVSREKKESFPLTVTSAQKNPTAFYLCASSKGLAPGGELFFGEGSRLTVL.

The CDR3 protein is CAWSLADLNQPQHF. In nucleotides, the CDR3 is TGTGCCTGGAGTCTGGCGGATCTGAATCAGCCCCAGCATTTT. This chain joins TRBV30 and TRBJ1-5; no clear D. Germline V lookup: CDR1 GTSNPN, CDR2 SVGIG (reference sequence). This CDR3 contains 14 residues. Trimming took off 2 bases at V and 4 bases at J, with 12 bases between the two ends.

This chain links TRBV27 with TRBJ1-1, with D tentatively TRBD1 (6 bases). Looked up from germline, CDR1 is MNHEY and CDR2 is SMNVEV (reference sequence). The V end was cut by 5 bases, the J end by 4 bases, with 20 bases between. The CDR3 length is 16 residues. This chain's CDR3 is CASSPTGKGLSTEAFF. DNA of the CDR3: TGTGCCAGCAGTCCTACAGGGAAGGGTCTAAGCACTGAAGCTTTCTTT.

This chain joins TRBV7-9 and TRBJ2-1; tentative D call: TRBD2 (6 bases). Trimming stripped 1 base from V and 0 bases from J, with 10 bases between. Germline CDR1 reads SEHNR; CDR2 reads FQNEAQ (reference sequence). The CDR3 runs 16 residues. CDR3 residues: CASSLGTGSSYNEQFF. In nucleotides, the CDR3 is TGTGCCAGCAGCTTAGGTACCGGGAGCTCCTACAATGAGCAGTTCTTC.

The chain links TRBV2 to TRBJ1-4; D is perhaps TRBD1 (5 bases). The CDR3 consists of 15 residues. Germline CDR1 reads SNHLY; CDR2 reads FYNNEI. The V end was cut by 0 bases, the J end by 7 bases, with 12 bases between. DNA of the CDR3: TGTGCCAGCAGTGAAGCAGGGGCAGGGAGTGAAAAACTGTTTTTT. Translating it yields CASSEAGAGSEKLFF.

This sequence joins TRBV27 and TRBJ1-1; no reliable D call. This CDR3 spans 14 amino acids. V was clipped by 3 bases and J by 5 bases, with 13 bases between them. CDR1 and CDR2 from the germline V gene are MNHEY and SMNVEV (reference sequence). The CDR3 reads CASSFLALGTEAFF. For the CDR3, the DNA is TGTGCCAGCAGTTTCCTAGCTTTGGGAACTGAAGCTTTCTTT.

This clone occurred once. The chain employs TRBV12-5 and TRBJ1-3, with D hard to call. The CDR3 has 15 residues. In germline, CDR1 is LGHNT, CDR2 FRNRAP. The V end lost 1 base, the J end lost 0 bases, and 7 bases lay between the germline ends. The CDR3 region has the DNA TGTGCTAGTGGTTTGGGCGTCGTCTCTGGAAACACCATATATTTT. This encodes CASGLGVVSGNTIYF.

The chain combines TRBV5-4 with TRBJ2-3, with 9 bases lining up with TRBD2. Trimming at V came to 0 bases and at J to 5 bases, leaving 1 base not matched to a gene. The CDR3 runs 14 residues. CDR1 SGHNT and CDR2 YYREEE come from the germline V gene (reference sequence). This CDR3 reads CASSLELAGDTQYF. CDR3 in DNA: TGTGCCAGCAGCTTGGAACTAGCGGGAGATACGCAGTATTTT.

The V and J genes are TRBV5-1 and TRBJ2-2, with 9 bases that match TRBD1. Trimming cost V 3 bases and J 4 bases; bases outside gene matches: 13. From germline, CDR1 is SGHRS and CDR2 YFSETQ. The CDR3 runs 18 residues. This CDR3 is CASSSSSTGGSSTGELFF. The DNA of the CDR3 is TGCGCCAGCAGCTCCTCCTCTACAGGGGGCAGTTCCACCGGGGAGCTGTTTTTT.

This chain links TRBV11-3 with TRBJ1-1; D not certain. The CDR3 has 13 residues. Trimming shortened V by 1 base and J by 1 base, and 4 bases separated the two germline ends. Germline lookup yields CDR1 SGHNT and CDR2 YENEEA. The CDR3 DNA sequence: TGTGCCAGCAGCTTAGGGCGGAACACTGAAGCTTTCTTT. Translated, it gives CASSLGRNTEAFF.